The next 27 T cell receptor beta chains were all read from a single sample in a study of neoadjuvant anti-PD-1 for oral cavity cancer. The time point: after neoadjuvant nivolumab, at surgical resection. The method was immunoSEQ multiplex PCR; TCRdb's version includes in-frame clones alone and lacks a portion of them. The repertoire holds around 24,000 clones, with under 30% as singletons. The source material was tumor tissue, sampled after nivolumab (anti-PD-1) treatment. The receptors come from a person aged 35-79 years with oral cavity squamous cell carcinoma.

This chain uses TRBV5-1 with TRBJ1-3; no definite D call. Trimming took off 3 bases at V and 0 bases at J, with 7 bases between the two ends. From germline, CDR1 is SGHRS and CDR2 YFSETQ. This CDR3 region has 14 residues. The chain's CDR3 is CASSSSGSGNTIYF. CDR3 nucleotide sequence: TGCGCCAGCAGCTCCTCGGGCTCTGGAAACACCATATATTTT.

The chain combines TRBV2 with TRBJ1-1, with D perhaps TRBD1 (5 bases). With 0 bases removed from V and 9 bases from J, the gap between germline ends came to 20 bases. The length of the CDR3 is 16 residues. Germline V CDR1 and CDR2: SNHLY, FYNNEI. In nucleotides, the CDR3 is TGTGCCAGCAGTGAAGCGCTTTTCCGAAAGGGGAAGCAAGCTTTCTTT. Amino acid sequence: CASSEALFRKGKQAFF.

The J gene is TRBJ1-5, the V gene TRBV9; D call uncertain. The CDR3 spans 15 residues. The V end lost 3 bases, the J end lost 4 bases, and 14 bases lay between the germline ends. Per germline, CDR1 SGDLS and CDR2 YYNGEE. The CDR3 DNA sequence: TGTGCCAGCAGCGAAACGGTTGGGGTTAATCAGCCCCAGCATTTT. It codes for CASSETVGVNQPQHF.

The V call is TRBV7-2, the J call TRBJ2-7; 11 bases are shared with TRBD1. V trimming: 3 bases; J trimming: 7 bases; junction bases outside the gene matches: 2. Germline V CDR1 and CDR2: SGHTA, FQGNSA. CDR3 size: 13 residues. The CDR3 DNA sequence: TGTGCCAGCAGCTTTGGGACAGGGGGGGAGCAGTACTTC. Its translation is CASSFGTGGEQYF.

This clone occurred a few times. The gene calls are TRBV15 and TRBJ1-3, with D unresolved. V lost 3 bases to trimming and J lost 8 bases, with 14 bases between them. Germline V gene sequence: CDR1 LNHNV, CDR2 YYDKDF (reference sequence). This CDR3 contains 14 residues. DNA for the CDR3: TGTGCCACCAGCAGGGGTGTGGAGGGTGACACCATATATTTT. Translation: CATSRGVEGDTIYF.

In regard to this clone: The likely explanation is a read error, given a far larger clone one base away. The chain uses TRBV9 and TRBJ1-2; tentative D call: TRBD1 (5 bases). Trimming shortened V by 4 bases and J by 6 bases, and 16 bases separated the two germline ends. The CDR3 is 14 residues long. Germline assignment: CDR1 SGDLS and CDR2 YYNGEE. In DNA, the CDR3 is TGTGCCAGCAGCTTGCGTTCGGGGGTTAATGGCTACACCTTC. It yields the protein CASSLRSGVNGYTF.

This clone has at least ten counts. The chain joins TRBV9 to TRBJ2-5, with D perhaps matching TRBD1 or TRBD2 (6 bases each). From germline, CDR1 is SGDLS and CDR2 YYNGEE. Trimming stripped 4 bases from V and 4 bases from J, with 17 bases between. This CDR3 region has 15 residues. CDR3 bases: TGTGCCAGCAGCCCCCGGGGGCATCGGGGAGAGACCCAGTACTTC. It encodes CASSPRGHRGETQYF. Using reference TRBV9 and TRBJ2-5 for the parts outside the CDR3, the full variable domain is DSGVTQTPKHLITATGQRVTLRCSPRSGDLSVYWYQQSLDQGLQFLIQYYNGEERAKGNILERFSAQQFPDLHSELNLSSLELGDSALYFCASSPRGHRGETQYFGPGTRLLVL.

The table lists this clone with a few counts. V and J are TRBV2 and TRBJ1-2; D not resolved. The ends were cut back, 5 bases at V and 1 base at J, with 2 bases in the middle. This CDR3 has 11 amino acids. From germline, CDR1 is SNHLY and CDR2 FYNNEI. Here the CDR3 DNA reads TGTGCCAGCAGTTATAACTATGGCTACACCTTC. It codes for CASSYNYGYTF.

The rearrangement uses TRBV11-2 and TRBJ1-5, with a weak D call TRBD1 (6 bases). V lost 5 bases and J 4 bases, leaving 12 bases between the germline ends. This CDR3 has 14 residues. Germline loops: CDR1 SGHAT, CDR2 FQNNGV. The CDR3 here is CASSTGTQNQPQHF. Here the CDR3 DNA reads TGTGCCAGCAGCACCGGGACACAGAATCAGCCCCAGCATTTT.

The V and J genes are TRBV9 and TRBJ1-2; D may be TRBD1 (6 bases). CDR1 is SGDLS, CDR2 YYNGEE, per germline. This CDR3 region has 16 residues. Deletions cut 4 bases from V and 1 base from J, with 17 bases between. CDR3 amino acids: CASSPGGQTVNYGYTF. CDR3 sequence (DNA): TGTGCCAGCAGCCCTGGGGGGCAAACCGTTAACTATGGCTACACCTTC.

This clone has just a few counts. The chain joins TRBV5-1 to TRBJ2-1; no clear D. The CDR3 sequence is 15 residues long. The germline V gene has CDR1 SGHRS and CDR2 YFSETQ. The germline V and J ends were trimmed by 0 bases and 10 bases, with 17 bases remaining between them. Here the CDR3 reads CASSLGSGPNGEQFF. The CDR3 DNA reads TGCGCCAGCAGCTTGGGATCAGGCCCGAATGGGGAGCAGTTCTTC.

This clone was observed a handful of times. The V and J genes are TRBV9 and TRBJ2-1; 9 bases line up with TRBD2. This CDR3 has 17 residues. Germline-derived CDR1 and CDR2 are SGDLS and YYNGEE. J gave up 5 bases and V 0 bases, and 9 bases lay outside the gene matches. CDR3 protein: CASSVGLRVAGDNEQFF. The DNA of the CDR3 is TGTGCCAGCAGCGTAGGTCTTCGGGTAGCGGGGGACAATGAGCAGTTCTTC. Variable domain in full (rest from reference TRBV9 and TRBJ2-1): DSGVTQTPKHLITATGQRVTLRCSPRSGDLSVYWYQQSLDQGLQFLIQYYNGEERAKGNILERFSAQQFPDLHSELNLSSLELGDSALYFCASSVGLRVAGDNEQFFGPGTRLTVL.

The rearrangement uses TRBV5-1 and TRBJ2-3; 7 nucleotides align to TRBD2. CDR3 size: 15 residues. Per germline, CDR1 SGHRS and CDR2 YFSETQ. The ends lost 0 bases at V and 2 bases at J; junction bases unmatched: 3. This chain's CDR3 is CASSLGGGNTDTQYF. CDR3 DNA sequence: TGCGCCAGCAGCTTGGGCGGGGGAAACACAGATACGCAGTATTTT.

The rearrangement joins TRBV5-1 to TRBJ1-2; no clear D. There are 15 residues in the CDR3. The germline V and J ends were trimmed by 0 bases and 6 bases, with 15 bases remaining between them. Germline-derived CDR1 and CDR2 are SGHRS and YFSETQ. The CDR3: CASSLGVSHMDGYTF. The CDR3 coding sequence is TGCGCCAGCAGCTTGGGGGTCTCCCATATGGATGGCTACACCTTC.

This clone was seen at least ten times. The V and J genes are TRBV28 and TRBJ2-5, with D perhaps matching TRBD2 (6 bases). The germline V gene has CDR1 MDHEN and CDR2 SYDVKM. V was cut by 5 bases and J by 0 bases, with 7 bases left in between. The CDR3 is 13 residues long. Here the CDR3 DNA reads TGTGCCAGCAGTCGGGACTACCAAGAGACCCAGTACTTC. This encodes CASSRDYQETQYF.

The sample holds many counts of this clone. The chain has TRBV5-4 and TRBJ1-5; the D gene is possibly TRBD1 (6 bases). The CDR3 has 14 residues. Trimming shortened V by 4 bases and J by 7 bases, and 15 bases separated the two germline ends. Germline CDR1 reads SGHNT; CDR2 reads YYREEE (reference sequence). DNA for the CDR3: TGTGCCAGCAGCCGAGGGGGAACCGGACAGCCCCAGCATTTT. Translating it yields CASSRGGTGQPQHF.

Relative to its sample, this clone is medium-sized. The V call is TRBV7-9, the J call TRBJ1-6; D ambiguous. CDR1 and CDR2 from the germline V gene are SEHNR and FQNEAQ (reference sequence). The CDR3 spans 12 residues. V lost 4 bases, J lost 9 bases, and 7 bases lay in between. The CDR3 DNA follows: TGTGCCAGCAGCTCAGTGAGTTCACCCCTCCACTTT. It codes for CASSSVSSPLHF. The full variable domain, completed using reference TRBV7-9 and TRBJ1-6, is DTGVSQNPRHKITKRGQNVTFRCDPISEHNRLYWYRQTLGQGPEFLTYFQNEAQLEKSRLLSDRFSAERPKGSFSTLEIQRTEQGDSAMYLCASSSVSSPLHFGNGTRLTVT.

The chain combines TRBV30 with TRBJ2-1; D unclear. This CDR3 has 14 amino acids. The V end was cut by 2 bases, the J end by 3 bases, with 11 bases between. Germline V gene sequence: CDR1 GTSNPN, CDR2 SVGIG (reference sequence). CDR3 sequence: CAWSRATNYNEQFF. The CDR3 DNA reads TGTGCCTGGAGTAGGGCGACCAACTACAATGAGCAGTTCTTC. Supplemented by reference TRBV30 and TRBJ2-1, the full variable domain reads SQTIHQWPATLVQPVGSPLSLECTVEGTSNPNLYWYRQAAGRGLQLLFYSVGIGQISSEVPQNLSASRPQDRQFILSSKKLLLSDSGFYLCAWSRATNYNEQFFGPGTRLTVL.

V gene TRBV9 combines with J gene TRBJ2-5; TRBD2 matches at 7 bases. J gave up 4 bases and V 2 bases, and 5 bases lay outside the gene matches. CDR3 length: 14 residues. CDR1 is SGDLS, CDR2 YYNGEE, per germline. CDR3 residues: CASSVALAPETQYF. DNA for the CDR3: TGTGCCAGCAGCGTCGCACTAGCGCCAGAGACCCAGTACTTC. Supplemented by reference TRBV9 and TRBJ2-5, the full variable domain reads DSGVTQTPKHLITATGQRVTLRCSPRSGDLSVYWYQQSLDQGLQFLIQYYNGEERAKGNILERFSAQQFPDLHSELNLSSLELGDSALYFCASSVALAPETQYFGPGTRLLVL.

The chain has TRBV28 and TRBJ1-5; 8 bases match TRBD1. V shed 0 bases, J shed 9 bases, and the junction held 7 bases outside the gene matches. Germline lookup yields CDR1 MDHEN and CDR2 SYDVKM. CDR3 size: 15 residues. The CDR3 region has the DNA TGTGCCAGCAGTTTATGGGACAGGGAGCGTGGGCCCCAGCATTTT. The encoded protein is CASSLWDRERGPQHF.

This clone was detected a few times. This sequence joins TRBV5-1 and TRBJ2-3, with 11 bases fitting TRBD2. J lost 1 base, V lost 0 bases, and 1 base had no gene match. The CDR3 has 16 amino acids. CDR1 is SGHRS and CDR2 is YFSETQ in the germline V gene. Written as DNA, the CDR3 is TGCGCCAGCAGCTTGGTACTAGCGGGAGGCACAGATACGCAGTATTTT. Translating it yields CASSLVLAGGTDTQYF.

The V gene is TRBV18, the J gene TRBJ2-1, with a weak D call TRBD2 (6 bases). The CDR3 runs 14 residues. V lost 3 bases, J lost 10 bases, and 16 bases lay in between. Looked up from germline, CDR1 is KGHSH and CDR2 is LQKENI. The CDR3 DNA is TGTGCCAGCTCACCGGTTTCTAGCGCAAGGGAGCAGTTCTTC. Amino acid sequence: CASSPVSSAREQFF.

The rearrangement joins TRBV11-2 to TRBJ2-7; no clear D gene. V was pared by 1 base and J by 3 bases, with 10 bases between. Germline CDR1 reads SGHAT; CDR2 reads FQNNGV. This CDR3 is 14 amino acids long. The CDR3 DNA sequence: TGTGCCAGCAGCTTAGGGGTAGAGCTCTACGAGCAGTACTTC. Protein product: CASSLGVELYEQYF.

This clone was observed a handful of times. The V gene is TRBV6-5, the J gene TRBJ2-3, with D uncertain. The CDR3 is made up of 15 amino acids. Deletions cut 0 bases from V and 4 bases from J, with 11 bases between. Germline CDR1 MNHEY, CDR2 SVGAGI. The CDR3 DNA sequence: TGTGCCAGCAGTTACTCGCTAATTTGGGCAGATACGCAGTATTTT. Protein: CASSYSLIWADTQYF.

The V and J genes are TRBV7-2 and TRBJ2-7; no clear D. Germline V gene lookup returns CDR1 SGHTA and CDR2 FQGNSA. The germline V and J ends were trimmed by 5 bases and 3 bases, with 14 bases remaining between them. CDR3 length: 14 residues. The CDR3, as DNA: TGTGCCAGCAGCGACCCACGATTAAGCTACGAGCAGTACTTC. It is translated as CASSDPRLSYEQYF.

This clone has just a few counts. The chain carries TRBV30 and TRBJ1-5, with D unresolved. The germline V gene has CDR1 GTSNPN and CDR2 SVGIG (reference sequence). V dropped 2 bases and J dropped 3 bases, with 11 bases sitting between them. The CDR3 spans 14 residues. The CDR3 is CAWSKGGFNQPQHF. Written as DNA, the CDR3 is TGTGCCTGGAGTAAGGGAGGCTTCAATCAGCCCCAGCATTTT.

The rearrangement uses TRBV6-1 and TRBJ1-5, with D uncertain. The CDR3 is 14 amino acids. Trimming took off 1 base at V and 7 bases at J, with 11 bases between the two ends. CDR1 MNHNS and CDR2 SASEGT come from the germline V gene. The CDR3 DNA sequence: TGTGCCAGCAGTGAAGTGGGGAATGGCCAGCCCCAGCATTTT. It codes for CASSEVGNGQPQHF.